This TCR beta chain was captured in a study of T cell responses to AZD1222 COVID-19 vaccine. Using immunoSEQ multiplex PCR, the repertoire was profiled, and TCRdb retains in-frame clones only, with some absent. In the table there are 98,000 or so clones, about 92% of which are singletons. Study-wide findings and caveats: Two doses of AZD1222 preceded a rise in Spike-specific TCR breadth and depth. Nearly half of spike-specific TCRs reportedly go after variant regions that carry no mutations. Clonal diversity was possibly underestimated, and white British individuals and females predominated among donors.

The CDR3 length is 13 residues. The V gene's germline CDR1 is GTSNPN and CDR2 SVGIG (reference sequence). V was clipped by 5 bases and J by 3 bases; unmatched bases: 4. In the case of this clone: Its antigen remains unknown.

The TCR originated in an adult in good health. The V gene is TRBV30, the J gene TRBJ2-5, with 9 bases that match TRBD1. Specimen: peripheral blood, collected on day 0 of MenACWY control vaccination. The CDR3 DNA reads as TGTGCCTGGCTCGGACAGGGGAAAGAGACCCAGTACTTC. Its protein product is CAWLGQGKETQYF.